The 9 T cell receptor beta chains given below trace back to one sample, sequenced in a study of circulating tumor DNA in untreated peripheral T-cell lymphoma (dated by TCRdb to the early 2020s). Libraries were built with the immunoSEQ multiplex PCR assay. TCRdb obtained this table from immuneACCESS and retained in-frame rearrangements with V and J assigned. These tables miss some clones; where compared with another copy, unresolved V genes account for less than half of the shortfall, and the remainder is unexplained. Within this sample are about 2,400 clones, with around 80% of them counted one time only. The ten largest clones represent around 33% of the sample. Specimen: tumor tissue. All receptors derive from a human donor with peripheral T-cell lymphoma.

This sequence joins TRBV29-1 and TRBJ2-1; 8 nucleotides match TRBD2. Trimming removed 3 bases from V and 10 bases from J; junction bases left unmatched: 14. CDR1 SQVTM and CDR2 ANQGSEA come from the germline V gene. The CDR3 contains 15 residues. CDR3 protein: CSVERASGLAGEQFF. Written as DNA, the CDR3 is TGCAGCGTTGAGCGGGCGTCGGGCCTAGCGGGCGAGCAGTTCTTC.

The gene calls are TRBV11-3 and TRBJ1-1; D remains unclear. The germline CDR1 and CDR2 sequences are SGHNT and YENEEA. The V end was cut by 5 bases, the J end by 0 bases, with 13 bases between. The CDR3 runs to 15 residues. For the CDR3, the DNA is TGTGCCAGCAGCCGTCAGACTTACATGAACACTGAAGCTTTCTTT. Translating gives CASSRQTYMNTEAFF.

The rearrangement links TRBV28 to TRBJ2-1; possible D gene TRBD1, 5 bases. The CDR3 consists of 15 residues. CDR1 MDHEN and CDR2 SYDVKM come from the germline V gene. Trimming pared 4 bases from V and 9 bases from J, leaving 19 bases between. DNA for the CDR3: TGTGCCAGCAGTTCCCCACCATACAGGTGGGGTGAGCAGTTCTTC. Translating gives CASSSPPYRWGEQFF.

The rearrangement joins TRBV18 to TRBJ2-7; D may be TRBD1 or TRBD2 (5 bases each). The V and J ends lost 2 bases and 4 bases respectively, with 12 bases between them. The CDR3 spans 14 residues. From germline, CDR1 is KGHSH and CDR2 LQKENI. CDR3 loop: CASSPGAGTYEQYF. CDR3 DNA: TGTGCCAGCTCACCAGGGGCAGGGACGTACGAGCAGTACTTC.

The CDR3 reads CTSSLHNKRNLF. The CDR3 DNA reads TGCACCAGCAGCCTTCACAACAAACGGAACCTTTTT. The gene calls are TRBV1 and TRBJ1-1. TRBV1 is annotated as a pseudogene. This CDR3 region has 12 residues.

This chain joins TRBV28 and TRBJ1-1, with D hard to call. Trimming took off 2 bases at V and 2 bases at J, with 9 bases between the two ends. The CDR3 loop spans 14 amino acids. Germline V lookup: CDR1 MDHEN, CDR2 SYDVKM. CDR3 sequence: CASSLTSDNTEAFF. Here the CDR3 DNA reads TGTGCCAGCAGTTTAACGTCCGACAACACTGAAGCTTTCTTT.

As DNA, the CDR3 is TGTGCCAGCAGCGTCACAGGGGGCGCGTACAATGAGCAGTTCTTC. Amino acid sequence: CASSVTGGAYNEQFF. The rearrangement links TRBV25-1 to TRBJ2-1, with 9 bases identical to TRBD1. The CDR3 totals 15 residues. The trim removed 6 bases at V and 4 bases at J, leaving 7 bases unmatched. Looked up from germline, CDR1 is MGHDK and CDR2 is SYGVNS.

V usage is TRBV28 and J usage is TRBJ1-2; D is ambiguous. V lost 5 bases to trimming and J lost 0 bases, with 19 bases between them. The CDR3 covers 17 residues. Per the germline V gene, CDR1 is MDHEN and CDR2 is SYDVKM. CDR3 loop: CASSLSWGPAANYGYTF. The CDR3 DNA is TGTGCCAGCAGTCTAAGTTGGGGTCCCGCGGCTAACTATGGCTACACCTTC.

The V and J genes are TRBV11-3 and TRBJ2-1; TRBD2 aligns across 11 bases. This CDR3 comprises 17 residues. V lost 5 bases, J lost 2 bases, and 8 bases stayed unmatched. Germline values: CDR1 SGHNT, CDR2 YENEEA. The CDR3 nucleotides read TGTGCCAGCAGCCCCACTCAGACTAGCGGGGCCTACAATGAGCAGTTCTTC. Translation gives CASSPTQTSGAYNEQFF.